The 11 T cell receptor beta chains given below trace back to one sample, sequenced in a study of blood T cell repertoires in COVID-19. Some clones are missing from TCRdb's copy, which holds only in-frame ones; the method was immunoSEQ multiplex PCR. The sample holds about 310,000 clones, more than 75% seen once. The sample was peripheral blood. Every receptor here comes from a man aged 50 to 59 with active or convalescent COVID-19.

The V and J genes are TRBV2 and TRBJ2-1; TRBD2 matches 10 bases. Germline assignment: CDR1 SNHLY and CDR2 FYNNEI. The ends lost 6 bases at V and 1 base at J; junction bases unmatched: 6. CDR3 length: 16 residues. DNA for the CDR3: TGTGCCAGCAGCTCCCGAGCGGGGGGGTCCTACAATGAGCAGTTCTTC. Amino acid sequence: CASSSRAGGSYNEQFF.

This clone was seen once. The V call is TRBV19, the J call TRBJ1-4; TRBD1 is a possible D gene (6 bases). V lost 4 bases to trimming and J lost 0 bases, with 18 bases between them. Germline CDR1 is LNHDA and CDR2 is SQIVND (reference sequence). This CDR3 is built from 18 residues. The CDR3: CASSSRTVYFATNEKLFF. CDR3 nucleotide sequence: TGTGCCAGTAGTAGTCGGACAGTTTACTTTGCAACTAATGAAAAACTGTTTTTT.

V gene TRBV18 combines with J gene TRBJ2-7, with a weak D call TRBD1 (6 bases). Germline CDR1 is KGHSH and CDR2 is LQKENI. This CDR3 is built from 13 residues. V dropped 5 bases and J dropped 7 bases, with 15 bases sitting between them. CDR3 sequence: CASSSPDRPEQYF. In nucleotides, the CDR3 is TGTGCCAGCTCATCGCCGGACAGACCTGAGCAGTACTTC.

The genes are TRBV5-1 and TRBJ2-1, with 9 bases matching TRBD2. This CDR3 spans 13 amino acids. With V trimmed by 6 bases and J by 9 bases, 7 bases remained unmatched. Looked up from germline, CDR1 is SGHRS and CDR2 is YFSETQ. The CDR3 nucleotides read TGCGCCAGCACCTCTAGCGGGAACCGTGAGCAGTTCTTC. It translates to CASTSSGNREQFF.

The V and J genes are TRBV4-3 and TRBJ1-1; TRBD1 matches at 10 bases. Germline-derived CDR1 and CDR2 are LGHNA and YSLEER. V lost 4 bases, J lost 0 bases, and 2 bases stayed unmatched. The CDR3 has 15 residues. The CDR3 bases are TGCGCCAGCAGCCCCGGGACAGGGGTGAACACTGAAGCTTTCTTT. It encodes CASSPGTGVNTEAFF.

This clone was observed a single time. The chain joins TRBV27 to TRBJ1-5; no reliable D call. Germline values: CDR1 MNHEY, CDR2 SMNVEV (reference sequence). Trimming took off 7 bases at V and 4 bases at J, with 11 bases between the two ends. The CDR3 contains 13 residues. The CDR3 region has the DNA TGTGCCAGCATCTCTATTGCAAATCAGCCCCAGCATTTT. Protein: CASISIANQPQHF.

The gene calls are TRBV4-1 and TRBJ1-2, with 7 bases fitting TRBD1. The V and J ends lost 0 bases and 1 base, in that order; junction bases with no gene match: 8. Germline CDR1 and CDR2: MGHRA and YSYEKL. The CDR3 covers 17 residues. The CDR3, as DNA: TGCGCCAGCAGCCAAGATCGGGACAGCTCCTTTAACTATGGCTACACCTTC. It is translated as CASSQDRDSSFNYGYTF.

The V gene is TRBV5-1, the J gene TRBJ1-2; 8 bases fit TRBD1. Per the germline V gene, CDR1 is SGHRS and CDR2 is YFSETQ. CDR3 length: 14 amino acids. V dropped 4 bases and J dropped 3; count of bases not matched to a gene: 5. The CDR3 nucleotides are TGCGCCAGCAGCCCACAGGGGGGAGACTATGGCTACACCTTC. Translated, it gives CASSPQGGDYGYTF.

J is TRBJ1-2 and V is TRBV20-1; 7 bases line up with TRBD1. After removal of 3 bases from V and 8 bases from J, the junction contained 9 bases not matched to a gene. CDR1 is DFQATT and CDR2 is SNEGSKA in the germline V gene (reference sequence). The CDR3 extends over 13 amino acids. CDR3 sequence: CSASNRGGLGYTF. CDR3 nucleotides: TGCAGTGCTAGTAACAGGGGAGGCCTCGGCTACACCTTC.

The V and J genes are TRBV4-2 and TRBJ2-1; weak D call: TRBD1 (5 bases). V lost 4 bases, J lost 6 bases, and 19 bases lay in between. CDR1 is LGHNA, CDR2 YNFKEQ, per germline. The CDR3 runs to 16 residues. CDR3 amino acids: CASSPLQGVRVNEQFF. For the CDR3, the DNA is TGTGCCAGCAGCCCTCTACAAGGGGTAAGGGTCAATGAGCAGTTCTTC.

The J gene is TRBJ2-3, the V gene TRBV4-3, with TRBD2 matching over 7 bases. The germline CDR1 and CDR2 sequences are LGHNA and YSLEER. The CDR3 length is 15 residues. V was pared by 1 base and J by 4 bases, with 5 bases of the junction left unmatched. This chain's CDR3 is CASSQGAGRADTQYF. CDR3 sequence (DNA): TGCGCCAGCAGCCAAGGAGCGGGGAGGGCAGATACGCAGTATTTT.